The 8 T cell receptor beta chains listed next were all sequenced from one sample in a study of blood T cell repertoires in COVID-19. TCRdb's table, derived via immunoSEQ multiplex PCR, lists solely in-frame clones and lacks some. The sample lists around 170,000 clones; about 88% were seen once. Sequencing was performed on peripheral blood. Receptors were obtained from a man between 60 and 70 years old with acute or convalescent COVID-19.

This clone was recorded only once. This sequence joins TRBV7-9 and TRBJ1-4; 7 positions match TRBD1. The germline V gene encodes CDR1 SEHNR and CDR2 FQNEAQ (reference sequence). Germline trimming cut 5 bases from V and 5 bases from J; bases unmatched to any gene: 11. This CDR3 has 16 residues. This CDR3 reads CASSHRQGSGNEKLFF. DNA for the CDR3: TGTGCCAGCAGCCACAGACAGGGATCGGGGAATGAAAAACTGTTTTTT.

CDR3 protein: CASSPGTQGTGELFF. Written as DNA, the CDR3 is TGTGCCAGCAGTCCCGGGACCCAGGGGACCGGGGAGCTGTTTTTT. The gene calls are TRBV6-5 and TRBJ2-2, with a tentative D call TRBD1 (6 bases). CDR1 is MNHEY and CDR2 is SVGAGI in the germline V gene. Trimming left V 5 bases short and J 5 bases short, with 15 bases between. The CDR3 spans 15 residues.

CDR3 loop: CATSDGTGVFHF. Written as DNA, the CDR3 is TGTGCCACCAGTGATGGGACAGGGGTTTTCCACTTT. The V and J genes are TRBV24-1 and TRBJ1-6, with 10 bases that match TRBD1. This CDR3 is 12 amino acids long. Looked up from germline, CDR1 is KGHDR and CDR2 is SFDVKD. The J segment lost 17 bases and the V segment lost 3 bases, leaving 3 bases of the junction unmatched.

V usage is TRBV24-1 and J usage is TRBJ1-2, with 7 bases matching TRBD1. This CDR3 contains 14 residues. The V gene end was trimmed by 4 bases and the J gene end by 3 bases; junction bases not matched to a gene: 4. Germline CDR1 is KGHDR and CDR2 is SFDVKD. CDR3 nucleotide sequence: TGTGCCACCAGTGAAGGGGGCGCCTACTATGGCTACACCTTC. Translation: CATSEGGAYYGYTF.

This chain links TRBV7-2 with TRBJ2-7, with 8 bases that match TRBD1. The CDR3 runs to 14 residues. Trimming took 5 bases from V and 1 from J; bases not matched to a gene: 4. Germline CDR1 SGHTA, CDR2 FQGNSA. CDR3 in DNA: TGTGCCAGCAGCACCCGGACAGGGTCCTACGAGCAGTACGTC. Translated, it gives CASSTRTGSYEQYV.

This clone has more than one count but fewer than ten. This chain connects TRBV7-9 to TRBJ1-4; TRBD1 aligns across 8 bases. The germline gives CDR1 SEHNR, CDR2 FQNEAQ (reference sequence). CDR3 length equals 16 residues. V lost 3 bases to trimming and J lost 7 bases; unmatched junction nucleotides: 10. In DNA, the CDR3 is TGTGCCAGCAGCTTCGACCTCGACAGGGGTGGTGAAAAACTGTTTTTT. As protein: CASSFDLDRGGEKLFF.

The chain has TRBV30 and TRBJ1-6; 7 positions agree with TRBD1. J gave up 8 bases and V 2 bases, and 3 bases lay outside the gene matches. Looked up from germline, CDR1 is GTSNPN and CDR2 is SVGIG (reference sequence). There are 13 residues in the CDR3. CDR3 in DNA: TGTGCCTGGAGTCTTACAGGGGATTCACCCCTCCACTTT. Amino acids: CAWSLTGDSPLHF. Drawing the rest from reference TRBV30 and TRBJ1-6, the complete variable domain is SQTIHQWPATLVQPVGSPLSLECTVEGTSNPNLYWYRQAAGRGLQLLFYSVGIGQISSEVPQNLSASRPQDRQFILSSKKLLLSDSGFYLCAWSLTGDSPLHFGNGTRLTVT.

Here the CDR3 DNA reads TGTGCCAGCAGCCAAAAGCAGGGCTCCTACGAGCAGTACGTC. Protein product: CASSQKQGSYEQYV. The V gene is TRBV3-1 (or the pseudogene TRBV3-2), the J gene TRBJ2-7; TRBD1 is a possible D gene (5 bases). With 2 bases removed from V and 0 bases from J, the gap between germline ends came to 8 bases. Germline CDR1 and CDR2: LGHDT and YNNKEL (reference sequence). CDR3 size: 14 residues.